This T cell receptor (beta chain) was observed in a study of blood T cell repertoires in COVID-19. Study background: Nucleic acid was either cDNA or gDNA, and it came from T cells, B-cell-depleted T cells, or PBMCs.

The Seattle patients joined while their infection was active and were tracked longitudinally afterward. Some clones are missing from TCRdb's copy, which holds only in-frame ones; the method was immunoSEQ multiplex PCR. The sample carries roughly 350,000 clones, more than 70% recorded once. The clonotype comes from a woman aged 30 to 39 with COVID-19, enrolled during active disease. Sequencing was carried out using peripheral blood.

The DNA of the CDR3 is TGTGCCAGCAGCGGGACCGGGAGGTCACCCCTCCACTTT. It is translated as CASSGTGRSPLHF. V and J are TRBV11-2 and TRBJ1-6, with D possibly being TRBD1 (5 bases). The CDR3 length is 13 residues. The V end lost 5 bases, the J end lost 10 bases, and 12 bases lay between the germline ends. Germline V CDR1 and CDR2: SGHAT, FQNNGV.